This TCR beta chain came from a study of cytomegalovirus exposure and HLA in healthy donors. Per germline, CDR1 SQVTM and CDR2 ANQGSEA. The CDR3 is made up of 12 amino acids. Primers included in the PCR were 60 Vbeta and 13 Jbeta primers. Only in-frame clones appear in the TCRdb table, and some are missing; sequencing was by immunoSEQ multiplex PCR. This table has about 130,000 clones, roughly 69% appearing once. The clonotype originates from a human donor in good health. The source material was PBMCs. The V call is TRBV29-1, the J call TRBJ2-5; D remains ambiguous. The last part of the DNA fits TRBJ2-7 better; the J call may be wrong. This CDR3 reads CSVGAGPYEQYF. In DNA, the CDR3 is TGCAGCGTTGGAGCAGGCCCCTACGAGCAGTACTTC.